This TCR beta chain was sequenced during a study of blood T cell repertoires in COVID-19. In the study overall: Spain, Italy and the United States supplied samples that represented acute and convalescent COVID-19. PBMCs, B-cell-depleted T cells, or T cells provided the cDNA or gDNA that made up the material.

CDR1 is LNHDA, CDR2 SQIVND, per germline (reference sequence). CDR3 size: 16 residues. With V trimmed by 9 bases and J by 0 bases, 4 bases remained unmatched. Under the authors' procedure: By means of reference gene primer amplification, nucleated cell counts were estimated. Clones were read by immunoSEQ multiplex PCR, and TCRdb kept only the in-frame ones, dropping some. For V, J and clone size, that table is used; D and trimming come from the DNA. The data hold around 72,000 clones, with approximately 86% observed a single time. This sequence joins TRBV19 and TRBJ2-2; 13 bases agree with TRBD2. This TCR derives from a woman aged 50 to 60 with acute or convalescent COVID-19. Material for sequencing was peripheral blood. CDR3 loop: CASQTSGRANTGELFF. The CDR3 DNA sequence: TGTGCCAGCCAAACTAGCGGGAGGGCGAACACCGGGGAGCTGTTTTTT.